A selection of T cell receptor beta chains follows, all from one sample in a study of T cell responses to AZD1222 COVID-19 vaccine. Measured with immunoSEQ multiplex PCR; TCRdb has only the in-frame clones, and not every one. The sample includes more than 120,000 clones, more than 70% of them seen just once. Material: peripheral blood, obtained 28 days after the second AZD1222 dose. The receptor source for this set is an adult who received the AZD1222 COVID-19 vaccine. Each CDR3 is given with its conserved first and last residue. D genes are given only for firm matches. The size entry is marked missing in some rows and otherwise reads once, few, many or a size class.

V gene	J gene	clone size	D gene	CDR3 protein	CDR3 DNA
TRBV19	TRBJ1-5	NA	TRBD1	CASSILTGDYSNQPQHF	TGTGCCAGTAGTATCTTGACAGGGGATTATAGCAATCAGCCCCAGCATTTT
TRBV28	TRBJ2-7	NA	TRBD1	CASRTTGGNYEQYF	TGTGCCAGCAGGACGACAGGGGGGAACTACGAGCAGTACTTC
TRBV10-2	TRBJ2-2	NA	NA	CASGGGELFF	TGCGCCAGCGGTGGCGGGGAGCTGTTTTTT
TRBV5-4	TRBJ2-5	NA	NA	CASSHAPTRGETQYF	TGTGCCAGCAGCCATGCCCCCACCCGGGGAGAGACCCAGTACTTC
TRBV7-9	TRBJ1-2	NA	TRBD1	CASSLLQGARFGQFF	TGTGCCAGCAGCTTACTACAGGGGGCAAGATTCGGGCAATTCTTC
TRBV7-2	TRBJ2-3	NA	TRBD1	CASSSNPTGTDTQYF	TGTGCCAGCAGCTCCAACCCGACAGGGACAGATACGCAGTATTTT
TRBV19	TRBJ2-1	NA	NA	CASSYGGHNEQFF	TGTGCCAGTAGTTATGGGGGTCACAATGAGCAGTTCTTC
TRBV5-6	TRBJ2-1	few	TRBD2	CASSPSRAGGNNEQFF	TGTGCCAGCAGCCCCAGCCGGGCGGGAGGTAACAATGAGCAGTTCTTC
TRBV3-1/TRBV3-2	TRBJ2-7	NA	NA	CASSPQTAYEQYF	TGTGCCAGCAGCCCCCAGACAGCTTACGAGCAGTACTTC
TRBV13	TRBJ2-4	NA	NA	CASSRTEGTDRNIQYF	TGTGCCAGCAGCCGTACGGAGGGGACGGACCGAAACATTCAGTACTTC
TRBV6-2/TRBV6-3	TRBJ2-3	NA	NA	CASSYGITSTDTQYF	TGTGCCAGCAGTTACGGCATTACTAGCACAGATACGCAGTATTTT
TRBV7-6	TRBJ1-3	once	NA	CASSPRQGLTGNTIYF	TGTGCCAGCAGCCCCCGGCAGGGACTTACTGGAAACACCATATATTTT
TRBV10-3	TRBJ2-3	NA	NA	CAISETERGTDTQYF	TGTGCCATCAGTGAGACGGAAAGAGGCACAGATACGCAGTATTTT
TRBV19	TRBJ1-6	once	NA	CASSNGRTGYSPLHF	TGTGCCAGTAGTAACGGCAGGACTGGTTATTCACCCCTCCACTTT
TRBV10-3	TRBJ2-1	NA	NA	CAIKATGSYNEQFF	TGTGCCATCAAAGCCACGGGGTCCTACAATGAGCAGTTCTTC
TRBV2	TRBJ1-5	once	NA	CASARDNQPQHF	TGTGCCAGCGCCAGGGACAATCAGCCCCAGCATTTT
TRBV27	TRBJ1-1	NA	NA	CASSLTRPGTEAFF	TGTGCCAGTTCTTTGACCCGCCCAGGGACTGAAGCTTTCTTT
TRBV7-6	TRBJ1-5	NA	NA	CASSLVVGANQPQHF	TGTGCCAGCAGCTTAGTGGTAGGAGCAAATCAGCCCCAGCATTTT
TRBV5-1	TRBJ2-7	NA	NA	CASSAQGLDYEQYF	TGCGCCAGCAGCGCGCAAGGACTCGATTACGAGCAGTACTTC
TRBV10-3	TRBJ1-2	NA	TRBD1	CASGTGYGYTF	TGTGCCAGCGGGACAGGCTATGGCTACACCTTC
TRBV28	TRBJ2-7	NA	NA	CASSLWGREQYF	TGTGCCAGCAGTTTATGGGGGCGGGAGCAGTACTTC
TRBV5-4	TRBJ2-2	few	TRBD2	CASTLGGGRTGELFF	TGTGCCAGCACCCTCGGGGGGGGAAGGACCGGGGAGCTGTTTTTT
TRBV7-9	TRBJ1-1	NA	NA	CASTPDEVSEAFF	TGTGCCAGCACCCCGGACGAGGTCAGTGAAGCTTTCTTT
TRBV10-3	TRBJ2-3	NA	NA	CAISTQRSSGGGDTQYF	TGTGCCATCAGTACTCAGAGGTCTAGCGGAGGGGGGGATACGCAGTATTTT
TRBV13	TRBJ2-7	NA	NA	CASSHRVGHEQYF	TGTGCCAGCAGCCACCGGGTAGGCCACGAGCAGTACTTC
TRBV30	TRBJ2-5	once	NA	CAWSGRDQETQYF	TGTGCCTGGAGTGGGCGGGACCAAGAGACCCAGTACTTC
TRBV18	TRBJ1-5	NA	NA	CASSPMVVQGLGQPQHF	TGTGCCAGCTCCCCCATGGTGGTCCAGGGATTAGGGCAGCCCCAGCATTTT
TRBV5-6	TRBJ1-3	NA	TRBD1	CASSLPGQGVGNTIYF	TGTGCCAGCAGCCTCCCGGGACAGGGGGTCGGAAACACCATATATTTT
TRBV19	TRBJ1-5	NA	NA	CASNLRGSNQPQHF	TGTGCCAGTAACCTTCGGGGTAGCAATCAGCCCCAGCATTTT
TRBV10-2	TRBJ2-3	NA	NA	CASSELGRDTQYF	TGCGCCAGCAGTGAGCTGGGGCGGGATACGCAGTATTTT
TRBV6-2/TRBV6-3	TRBJ2-5	NA	TRBD1	CASSPQTGATQYF	TGTGCCAGCAGTCCACAGACAGGGGCGACCCAGTACTTC
TRBV4-1	TRBJ2-7	NA	TRBD2	CASSQDGEGLSNTYEQYF	TGCGCCAGCAGCCAAGACGGGGAGGGGCTGTCGAATACCTACGAGCAGTACTTC
TRBV13	TRBJ2-7	NA	TRBD1	CASSRGTGGSYEQYF	TGTGCCAGCAGCAGAGGGACAGGGGGCTCGTACGAGCAGTACTTC
TRBV5-1	TRBJ2-3	NA	TRBD2	CASSLEASGSYGGQYF	TGCGCCAGCAGCTTGGAGGCTAGCGGGAGCTATGGTGGGCAGTATTTT
TRBV2	TRBJ1-1	NA	TRBD1	CASREDRAMNTEAFF	TGTGCCAGCAGGGAAGACAGGGCCATGAACACTGAAGCTTTCTTT
TRBV4-2	TRBJ1-1	NA	NA	CASSQGAMNTEAFF	TGTGCCAGCAGCCAAGGTGCCATGAACACTGAAGCTTTCTTT
TRBV7-2	TRBJ1-5	once	NA	CASSLVQGNQPQHF	TGTGCCAGCAGCTTAGTGCAGGGAAATCAGCCCCAGCATTTT
TRBV9	TRBJ1-3	once	NA	CASASGNTIYF	TGTGCCAGTGCTTCCGGAAACACCATATATTTT
TRBV2	TRBJ1-2	once	TRBD1	CASSSPRDRLNYGYTF	TGTGCCAGCAGTTCGCCCCGGGACAGACTCAACTATGGCTACACCTTC
TRBV6-5	TRBJ1-5	NA	NA	CASSWGGNQPQHF	TGTGCCAGCAGTTGGGGGGGCAATCAGCCCCAGCATTTT
TRBV7-9	TRBJ2-7	NA	TRBD2	CASSGQREGLYEQYF	TGTGCCAGCAGCGGGCAGCGGGAGGGCCTCTACGAGCAGTACTTC